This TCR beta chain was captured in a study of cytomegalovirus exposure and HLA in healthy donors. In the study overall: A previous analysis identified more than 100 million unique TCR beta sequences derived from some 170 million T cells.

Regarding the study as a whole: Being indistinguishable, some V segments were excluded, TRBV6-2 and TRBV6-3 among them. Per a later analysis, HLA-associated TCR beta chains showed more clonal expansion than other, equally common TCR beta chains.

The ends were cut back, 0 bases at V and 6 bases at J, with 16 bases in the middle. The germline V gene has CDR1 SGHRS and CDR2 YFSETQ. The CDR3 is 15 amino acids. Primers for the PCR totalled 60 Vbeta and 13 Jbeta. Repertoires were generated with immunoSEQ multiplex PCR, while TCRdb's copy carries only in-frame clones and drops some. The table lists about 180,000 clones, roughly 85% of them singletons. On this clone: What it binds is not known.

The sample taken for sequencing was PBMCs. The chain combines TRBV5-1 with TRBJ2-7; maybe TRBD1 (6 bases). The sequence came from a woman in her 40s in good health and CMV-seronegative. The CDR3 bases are TGCGCCAGCAGCTTGGAACACTCGACAGGACTCGAGCAGTACTTC. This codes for CASSLEHSTGLEQYF.